The 27 T cell receptor beta chains below all came from one sample that was sequenced in a study of OX40 agonist ivuxolimab in advanced cancers. The protocol was immunoSEQ multiplex PCR, while the TCRdb copy is restricted to in-frame clones and leaves out a portion. The table includes 30,000 to 35,000 clones, approximately 89% detected once. The sequencing here drew on CD4+ or CD8+ T cells sorted from blood, taken in a trial of the OX40 agonist ivuxolimab. The origin of the receptors is an adult with an advanced solid tumor such as melanoma, head and neck, liver or kidney cancer.

This clone was detected only once. The V and J genes are TRBV14 and TRBJ2-1, with 12 positions matching TRBD2. The CDR3 contains 15 residues. The germline gives CDR1 SGHDN, CDR2 FVKESK. V gave up 4 bases and J gave up 2 bases; unmatched junction bases: 0. Written as DNA, the CDR3 is TGTGCCAGCAGCCGGACTAGCGGGGCCTACAATGAGCAGTTCTTC. The encoded protein is CASSRTSGAYNEQFF.

This chain links TRBV6-1 with TRBJ2-3; D not certain. Germline V gene data show CDR1 as MNHNS and CDR2 as SASEGT. The CDR3 loop spans 12 amino acids. With 7 bases removed from V and 2 bases from J, the gap between germline ends came to 7 bases. CDR3 sequence: CASKTDTDTQYF. DNA for the CDR3: TGTGCCAGCAAAACAGACACAGATACGCAGTATTTT.

V is TRBV27 and J is TRBJ1-2; the match to TRBD1 covers 7 bases. V lost 2 bases to trimming and J lost 4 bases; unmatched junction nucleotides: 7. There are 15 residues in the CDR3. Germline V gene lookup returns CDR1 MNHEY and CDR2 SMNVEV (reference sequence). As DNA, the CDR3 is TGTGCCAGCAGTTTAAGGACAGGTTCTTCCTATGGCTACACCTTC. It yields the protein CASSLRTGSSYGYTF.

The count of this clone is one. The V and J genes are TRBV28 and TRBJ1-2, with 11 bases fitting TRBD1. CDR3 length equals 15 residues. Germline V lookup: CDR1 MDHEN, CDR2 SYDVKM. V lost 5 bases, J lost 7 bases, and 9 bases stayed unmatched. The CDR3 loop reads CASSPRTGGLVGYTF. The CDR3 DNA reads TGTGCCAGCAGTCCGCGGACAGGGGGCTTGGTTGGCTACACCTTC.

V and J are TRBV6-5 and TRBJ1-1; no clear D. CDR1 is MNHEY and CDR2 is SVGAGI in the germline V gene. This CDR3 region has 13 residues. V shed 6 bases and J shed 2 bases, with 10 bases lying between them. The CDR3: CASRRGINTEAFF. The CDR3 DNA follows: TGTGCCAGCAGGAGAGGTATTAACACTGAAGCTTTCTTT.

The chain has TRBV5-4 and TRBJ1-4; the match to TRBD1 covers 10 bases. Trimming cost V 4 bases and J 5 bases; bases outside gene matches: 5. CDR3 length: 15 amino acids. Germline CDR1 is SGHNT and CDR2 is YYREEE (reference sequence). The CDR3 nucleotides read TGTGCCAGCAGCACGCCGGGACAGGGGAATGAAAAACTGTTTTTT. It yields the protein CASSTPGQGNEKLFF.

This chain links TRBV9 with TRBJ1-3; a possible D gene is TRBD1 (5 bases). From germline, CDR1 is SGDLS and CDR2 YYNGEE. This CDR3 has 16 amino acids. Trimming stripped 4 bases from V and 0 bases from J, with 14 bases between. The CDR3 loop reads CASSTRGERSGNTIYF. CDR3 nucleotides: TGTGCCAGCAGCACCCGGGGGGAGCGCTCTGGAAACACCATATATTTT.

The genes are TRBV7-2 and TRBJ2-7; D perhaps matches TRBD1 (5 bases). This CDR3 is built from 13 residues. V gave up 3 bases and J gave up 3 bases, with 9 bases separating them. Germline CDR1 SGHTA, CDR2 FQGNSA. CDR3 DNA sequence: TGTGCCAGCAGCTTGACCCAGGGCTACGAGCAGTACTTC. Translated: CASSLTQGYEQYF. Using reference TRBV7-2 and TRBJ2-7 for the parts outside the CDR3, the full variable domain is GAGVSQSPSNKVTEKGKDVELRCDPISGHTALYWYRQSLGQGLEFLIYFQGNSAPDKSGLPSDRFSAERTGGSVSTLTIQRTQQEDSAVYLCASSLTQGYEQYFGPGTRLTVT.

J is TRBJ2-7 and V is TRBV18; 7 nucleotides agree with TRBD2. There are 15 residues in the CDR3. Trimming at V came to 0 bases and at J to 3 bases, leaving 5 bases not matched to a gene. CDR1 and CDR2 (germline): KGHSH, LQKENI. The CDR3 nucleotides read TGTGCCAGCTCACCACCGGGCCGGGGGGTCTACGAGCAGTACTTC. Protein product: CASSPPGRGVYEQYF. Full variable domain (remainder filled in from reference TRBV18 and TRBJ2-7): NAGVMQNPRHLVRRRGQEARLRCSPMKGHSHVYWYRQLPEEGLKFMVYLQKENIIDESGMPKERFSAEFPKEGPSILRIQQVVRGDSAAYFCASSPPGRGVYEQYFGPGTRLTVT.

This clone was seen just once. The chain recombines TRBV2 with TRBJ2-2, with TRBD1 matching 7 bases. Germline V gene sequence: CDR1 SNHLY, CDR2 FYNNEI. The CDR3 extends over 14 amino acids. J lost 7 bases, V lost 2 bases, and 4 bases had no gene match. The CDR3 loop is CASSERGQSGELFF. CDR3 DNA sequence: TGTGCCAGCAGTGAAAGGGGGCAAAGCGGGGAGCTGTTTTTT. The full variable domain, in which reference TRBV2 and TRBJ2-2 provide the parts outside the CDR3, is EPEVTQTPSHQVTQMGQEVILRCVPISNHLYFYWYRQILGQKVEFLVSFYNNEISEKSEIFDDQFSVERPDGSNFTLKIRSTKLEDSAMYFCASSERGQSGELFFGEGSRLTVL.

The CDR3 nucleotides read TGCGCCAGCCGAAACAGAAGGTGGGCTTATAATTCACCCCTCCACTTT. Translation: CASRNRRWAYNSPLHF. The rearrangement uses TRBV23-1 and TRBJ1-6; D remains unclear. TRBV23-1 is filed as an ORF, its function uncertain. With 8 bases removed from V and 4 bases from J, the gap between germline ends came to 18 bases. The CDR3 sequence is 16 residues long.

The rearrangement joins TRBV2 to TRBJ2-4, with unresolved D. The CDR3 has 16 amino acids. Germline CDR1 SNHLY, CDR2 FYNNEI. V dropped 4 bases and J dropped 3 bases, with 16 bases sitting between them. The CDR3 here is CASSGVRSGRKNIQYF. CDR3 sequence (DNA): TGTGCCAGCAGTGGGGTCCGATCCGGCCGCAAAAACATTCAGTACTTC.

The chain joins TRBV18 to TRBJ2-2; no definite D call. Per germline, CDR1 KGHSH and CDR2 LQKENI. Trimming pared 6 bases from V and 1 base from J, leaving 9 bases between. The CDR3 is 14 residues long. This CDR3 reads CASSLLENTGELFF. The CDR3 nucleotides are TGTGCCAGCTCCCTCCTAGAGAACACCGGGGAGCTGTTTTTT.

The table lists this clone with a count of one. One end of the junction is discordant with germline, which a read error may explain. This rearrangement joins TRBV7-7 to TRBJ2-5; D is possibly TRBD1 (6 bases). Near its end, the DNA agrees better with TRBJ2-7, so the J call may be wrong. From germline, CDR1 is SSHAT and CDR2 FNYEAQ (reference sequence). CDR3 length equals 15 residues. CDR3 sequence: CASSPSSQGFGEQYF. The CDR3 bases are TGTGCTAGCAGCCCTAGTTCACAGGGTTTCGGCGAGCAGTACTTC.

The chain has TRBV5-4 and TRBJ1-1; D gene unclear. Trimming stripped 3 bases from V and 0 bases from J, with 6 bases between. This CDR3 spans 13 amino acids. Looked up from germline, CDR1 is SGHNT and CDR2 is YYREEE (reference sequence). CDR3 nucleotide sequence: TGTGCCAGCAGCTCTGGCCTGAACACTGAAGCTTTCTTT. Translating gives CASSSGLNTEAFF.

The V and J genes are TRBV7-2 and TRBJ2-2, with D possibly called TRBD1 or TRBD2 (6 bases each). The CDR3 is 14 residues long. From germline, CDR1 is SGHTA and CDR2 FQGNSA. V was trimmed by 5 bases and J by 6 bases, leaving 13 bases between them. CDR3 bases: TGTGCCAGCAGCGTCATGGGGGGCCCCGGGGAGCTGTTTTTT. Translation gives CASSVMGGPGELFF.

V and J are TRBV7-9 and TRBJ1-1, with D perhaps matching TRBD1 (6 bases). The V gene's germline CDR1 is SEHNR and CDR2 FQNEAQ (reference sequence). The CDR3 spans 12 residues. V dropped 7 bases and J dropped 6 bases, with 12 bases sitting between them. This CDR3 reads CASTTRGAEAFF. The CDR3 DNA sequence: TGTGCCAGCACCACAAGGGGGGCTGAAGCTTTCTTT.

This chain connects TRBV5-1 to TRBJ2-5, with TRBD2 identical over 7 bases. The V gene end was trimmed by 4 bases and the J gene end by 0 bases; junction bases not matched to a gene: 15. Germline loops: CDR1 SGHRS, CDR2 YFSETQ. The CDR3 sequence is 18 residues long. The CDR3 region has the DNA TGCGCCAGCAGCCCGGCCGTTTGGGCGGGAGAGAACCAAGAGACCCAGTACTTC. Its translation is CASSPAVWAGENQETQYF.

The V call is TRBV5-4, the J call TRBJ1-5; no clear D. This CDR3 comprises 12 residues. Germline V lookup: CDR1 SGHNT, CDR2 YYREEE (reference sequence). V was clipped by 4 bases and J by 5 bases, with 7 bases between them. For the CDR3, the DNA is TGTGCCAGCAGCATGGACGATCAGCCCCAGCATTTT. It yields the protein CASSMDDQPQHF.

The J gene is TRBJ1-2, the V gene TRBV30; D is unresolved. Germline V gene data show CDR1 as GTSNPN and CDR2 as SVGIG (reference sequence). V was trimmed by 5 bases and J by 0 bases, leaving 13 bases between them. CDR3 length: 14 amino acids. CDR3 protein: CAWAVRFPNYGYTF. CDR3 bases: TGTGCCTGGGCGGTCCGGTTCCCTAACTATGGCTACACCTTC.

This clone is a singleton in its sample. The chain employs TRBV10-3 and TRBJ1-2; TRBD1 agrees at 10 bases. This CDR3 comprises 14 residues. The germline V gene has CDR1 ENHRY and CDR2 SYGVKD. Trimming removed 4 bases from V and 3 bases from J; junction bases left unmatched: 2. CDR3 region: CAISAGTGDYGYTF. For the CDR3, the DNA is TGTGCCATCAGTGCAGGGACAGGGGACTATGGCTACACCTTC.

The chain carries TRBV5-1 and TRBJ2-3, with 12 bases lining up with TRBD1. Germline V lookup: CDR1 SGHRS, CDR2 YFSETQ. This CDR3 is built from 14 residues. Trimming took 4 bases from V and 5 from J; bases not matched to a gene: 2. CDR3: CASSRDRGQDTQYF. In DNA form, the CDR3 reads TGCGCCAGCAGCAGGGACAGGGGGCAAGATACGCAGTATTTT.

This chain joins TRBV2 and TRBJ2-5, with a possible D match to TRBD1 (5 bases). In germline, CDR1 is SNHLY, CDR2 FYNNEI. Between the trimmed V and J ends, which lost 8 bases and 5 bases, there was a span of 18 bases. The CDR3 length is 14 residues. The CDR3, as DNA: TGTGCCAGCCTTAGGACAACCTCTGATGAGACCCAGTACTTC. It yields the protein CASLRTTSDETQYF.

The V and J genes are TRBV6-1 and TRBJ2-7; D may be TRBD1 (5 bases). V dropped 6 bases and J dropped 0 bases, with 15 bases sitting between them. The CDR3 is 15 residues long. In germline, CDR1 is MNHNS, CDR2 SASEGT. CDR3 coding DNA: TGTGCCAGCAGACGTGCACGGACAATCTCCTACGAGCAGTACTTC. It specifies CASRRARTISYEQYF.

The V and J genes are TRBV27 and TRBJ1-3; 8 positions match TRBD1. With 6 bases clipped from V and 4 bases from J, the junction kept 5 bases outside the gene matches. The CDR3 extends over 14 amino acids. Germline V gene data show CDR1 as MNHEY and CDR2 as SMNVEV (reference sequence). Here the CDR3 reads CASRMTGAGNTIYF. DNA of the CDR3: TGTGCCAGCAGGATGACAGGGGCCGGAAACACCATATATTTT.

This clone was recorded only once. V gene TRBV11-2 combines with J gene TRBJ2-7, with 12 positions matching TRBD2. The V segment lost 5 bases and the J segment 2 bases; nucleotides outside the gene matches: 4. The CDR3 has 15 amino acids. Germline values: CDR1 SGHAT, CDR2 FQNNGV. The CDR3 here is CASSRRLAGAYEQYF. CDR3 nucleotide sequence: TGTGCCAGCAGCCGGCGACTAGCGGGGGCCTACGAGCAGTACTTC.

The chain has TRBV5-1 and TRBJ2-3; 12 nucleotides agree with TRBD2. This CDR3 region has 15 residues. Trimming cost V 5 bases and J 2 bases; bases outside gene matches: 3. The germline V gene encodes CDR1 SGHRS and CDR2 YFSETQ. In DNA form, the CDR3 reads TGCGCCAGCAGAGGACTAGCGGGATACACAGATACGCAGTATTTT. It is translated as CASRGLAGYTDTQYF.